This T cell receptor (beta chain) derives from a study of blood T cells in healthy people across ages. On the study more broadly: The template switching approach captured approximately one barcoded beta molecule for every two T cells.

Points from the study as a whole: The recorded TCR beta diversity per million T cells decreased in a roughly linear manner with age.

Primed by a sample-barcoded 5' primer and a J-beta primer mix, a second PCR proceeded for about 6 to 11 cycles. MiXCR was run by TCRdb on the 5' RACE reads, yielding one entry per CDR3 protein. This table holds roughly 1.5 million distinct CDR3 sequences, 35% to 45% found once. This clonotype was recorded at least ten times. As yet, its antigen is unknown. Trimming removed 1 base from V and 6 bases from J; junction bases left unmatched: 3. The CDR3 length is 15 residues. CDR1 is KGHSH, CDR2 LQKENI, per germline. This TCR was recovered from a woman younger than 35 in good health. The sequenced sample was blood. This chain joins TRBV18 and TRBJ2-3; 11 bases line up with TRBD2. CDR3 loop: CASSPLAGGPDTQYF. CDR3 coding DNA: TGTGCCAGCTCACCACTAGCGGGAGGGCCCGATACGCAGTATTTT.